This record covers a single TCR beta chain. Its cognate antigen is unknown. At minimum, one pre-ART and two post-ART PBMC samples were obtained from each donor. Participants living with HIV all received treatment in the United States. These data come from a study of long-term antiretroviral therapy in people with HIV. It was version v3.0 of the immunoSEQ assay that was run at survey level. Profiling relied on immunoSEQ multiplex PCR, and the TCRdb table lists in-frame clones only, not all of them. This sample yields about 20,000 clones, of which over 80% are seen a single time; 7% to 9% belongs to the top ten. The CDR3 has 15 amino acids. Germline assignment: CDR1 SGHRS and CDR2 YFSETQ. Deletions cut 4 bases from V and 5 bases from J, with 19 bases between. Notes on the study in general: Adherence to ART, viral resistance and therapy changes lacked any data. In HIV, the repertoires covered a tighter span of CDR3 lengths than in controls.

The material was unsorted PBMCs, obtained 1.2 years after starting antiretroviral therapy. This TCR was recovered from a woman aged 40 to 50 with HIV. The chain uses TRBV5-1 and TRBJ2-7, with D possibly TRBD1 on 6 matching bases. The DNA for the CDR3 is TGCGCCAGCAGCCCATCACAGGGAAGTTACAACGAGCAGTACTTC. Translation gives CASSPSQGSYNEQYF. The whole variable domain, remainder taken from reference TRBV5-1 and TRBJ2-7, is KAGVTQTPRYLIKTRGQQVTLSCSPISGHRSVSWYQQTPGQGLQFLFEYFSETQRNKGNFPGRFSGRQFSNSRSEMNVSTLELGDSALYLCASSPSQGSYNEQYFGPGTRLTVT.